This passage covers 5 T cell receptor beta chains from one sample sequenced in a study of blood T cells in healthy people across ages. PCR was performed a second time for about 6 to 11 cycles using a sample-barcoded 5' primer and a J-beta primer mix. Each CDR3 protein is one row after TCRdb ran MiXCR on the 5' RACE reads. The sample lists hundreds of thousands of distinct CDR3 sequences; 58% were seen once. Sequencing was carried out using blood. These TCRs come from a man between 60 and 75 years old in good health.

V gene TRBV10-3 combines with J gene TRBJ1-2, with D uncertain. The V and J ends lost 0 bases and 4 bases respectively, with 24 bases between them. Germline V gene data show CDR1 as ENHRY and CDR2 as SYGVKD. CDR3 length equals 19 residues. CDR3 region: CAISESPAQTIPRGYGYTF. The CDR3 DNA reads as TGTGCCATCAGTGAGTCGCCGGCGCAGACGATCCCCCGAGGCTATGGCTACACCTTC.

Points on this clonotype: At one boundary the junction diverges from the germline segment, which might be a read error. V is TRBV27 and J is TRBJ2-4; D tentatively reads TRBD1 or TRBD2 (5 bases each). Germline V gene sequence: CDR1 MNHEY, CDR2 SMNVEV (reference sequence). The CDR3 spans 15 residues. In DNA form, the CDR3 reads TGTGCCAGCAGCGACATCACCGGGGCCAAAAACACTCAGTACTTC. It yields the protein CASSDITGAKNTQYF.

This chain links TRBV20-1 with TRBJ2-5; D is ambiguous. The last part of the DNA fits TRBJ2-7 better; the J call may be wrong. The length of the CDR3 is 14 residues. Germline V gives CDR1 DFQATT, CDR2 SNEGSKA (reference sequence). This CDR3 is CSARGEFGTYEQYF. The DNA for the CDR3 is TGCAGTGCTAGAGGGGAATTTGGGACCTACGAGCAGTACTTC.

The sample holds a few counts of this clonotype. The CDR3 nucleotides read TGTGCCAGCAGTCCTACTAGCGGGGGTTCAGATACGCAGTATTTT. Translating gives CASSPTSGGSDTQYF. This chain uses TRBV3-1 with TRBJ2-3; TRBD2 agrees at 11 bases. Germline lookup yields CDR1 LGHDT and CDR2 YNNKEL (reference sequence). V lost 6 bases, J lost 4 bases, and 6 bases stayed unmatched. This CDR3 is 15 amino acids long.

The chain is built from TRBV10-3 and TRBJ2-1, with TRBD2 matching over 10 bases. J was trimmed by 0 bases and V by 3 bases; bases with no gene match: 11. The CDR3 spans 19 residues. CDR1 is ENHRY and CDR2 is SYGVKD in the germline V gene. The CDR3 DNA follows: TGTGCCATCAGTGATCTTAGCGGGGGGAAAGCCTCCTCCTACAATGAGCAGTTCTTC. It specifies CAISDLSGGKASSYNEQFF.